Given below is one T cell receptor beta chain in context. What it recognizes is unknown. Data came from immunoSEQ multiplex PCR; TCRdb stores just in-frame clones and leaves some out. The data show some 9,300 clones, less than 90% seen once. Trimming at V came to 5 bases and at J to 1 base, leaving 7 bases not matched to a gene. The V gene's germline CDR1 is LNHDA and CDR2 SQIVND (reference sequence). This CDR3 comprises 16 residues. These data originate in a study of regulatory dendritic cells for organ transplantation. Allogeneic regulatory or mature dendritic cells were co-cultured for less than 6 days with CFSE-labeled sorted T cells at 1:10.

Specimen: memory CD4+ T cells from blood cultured with dendritic cells. Regarding subset: CD45RO+ memory T cells. This rearrangement joins TRBV19 to TRBJ1-1; 10 bases agree with TRBD1. The receptor was derived from a human donor in good health. The CDR3 bases are TGTGCCAGTAGTGGGGGGGGACAGGGGAAGAACACTGAAGCTTTCTTT. It encodes CASSGGGQGKNTEAFF.